The 30 T cell receptor beta chains listed next were all sequenced from one sample in a study of shared clonotypes between healthy human individuals. TCRdb keeps only in-frame clones here, not all; method: immunoSEQ multiplex PCR. In the table there are more than 2 million clones, 95% of which are singletons. The sample comprised naive CD4+ T cells sorted from blood. Subset reported: CD45RA+ positively selected. Every receptor here comes from a man aged 18 to 35 in good health.

The chain has TRBV7-8 and TRBJ1-5; D is possibly TRBD1 (5 bases). Germline V gene lookup returns CDR1 SGHVS and CDR2 FQNEAQ. The CDR3 contains 16 residues. The V end was cut by 5 bases, the J end by 3 bases, with 17 bases between. CDR3 coding DNA: TGTGCCAGCAGCCTGGGGGAGAAGGCCTACAATCAGCCCCAGCATTTT. As protein: CASSLGEKAYNQPQHF.

The chain is built from TRBV25-1 and TRBJ2-1; 10 bases are a match to TRBD2. V shed 6 bases, J shed 7 bases, and the junction held 12 bases outside the gene matches. The germline V gene encodes CDR1 MGHDK and CDR2 SYGVNS. The length of the CDR3 is 16 residues. The CDR3 spells CASRTAGGPVRNEQFF. CDR3 nucleotides: TGTGCCAGCAGAACAGCGGGAGGGCCTGTCAGGAATGAGCAGTTCTTC.

The chain is built from TRBV28 and TRBJ1-2, with 9 bases lining up with TRBD1. CDR3 length: 13 residues. The V gene's germline CDR1 is MDHEN and CDR2 SYDVKM. V gave up 11 bases and J gave up 7 bases; unmatched junction bases: 11. Here the CDR3 DNA reads TGTGCCGGCGGAGACAGGGGGTCTCGTGGCTACACCTTC. The encoded protein is CAGGDRGSRGYTF.

The chain has TRBV7-9 and TRBJ2-7, with 8 positions matching TRBD1. Per the germline V gene, CDR1 is SEHNR and CDR2 is FQNEAQ (reference sequence). CDR3 size: 17 residues. Unmatched junction bases numbered 10, after V lost 1 base and J lost 2 bases. CDR3 DNA: TGTGCCAGCAGCTTAGTGGCAGGGGGCCGAGGGGCCTACGAGCAGTACTTC. Amino acid sequence: CASSLVAGGRGAYEQYF.

This sequence joins TRBV5-1 and TRBJ2-2; TRBD2 aligns across 9 bases. Germline V gene sequence: CDR1 SGHRS, CDR2 YFSETQ. The V and J ends lost 3 bases and 4 bases, in that order; junction bases with no gene match: 7. The CDR3 is 16 residues long. CDR3: CASSSRTSAGTGELFF. The CDR3 DNA follows: TGCGCCAGCAGCTCCAGGACTAGCGCGGGCACCGGGGAGCTGTTTTTT. The entire variable domain, with the rest obtained from reference TRBV5-1 and TRBJ2-2, is as follows: KAGVTQTPRYLIKTRGQQVTLSCSPISGHRSVSWYQQTPGQGLQFLFEYFSETQRNKGNFPGRFSGRQFSNSRSEMNVSTLELGDSALYLCASSSRTSAGTGELFFGEGSRLTVL.

The chain employs TRBV10-3 and TRBJ2-3; D not resolved. Trimming shortened V by 0 bases and J by 5 bases, and 9 bases separated the two germline ends. This CDR3 spans 14 amino acids. CDR1 and CDR2 from the germline V gene are ENHRY and SYGVKD. CDR3 sequence: CAISESIKQDTQYF. CDR3 nucleotides: TGTGCCATCAGTGAGTCGATCAAGCAAGATACGCAGTATTTT.

Here the CDR3 DNA reads TGTGCCAGCGGAACCACCGCTAGCTACGAGCAGTACTTC. Translation gives CASGTTASYEQYF. The genes are TRBV6-6 and TRBJ2-7, with unresolved D. The CDR3 runs to 13 residues. V was cut by 8 bases and J by 3 bases, with 14 bases left in between. The germline CDR1 and CDR2 sequences are MNHNY and SVGAGI (reference sequence).

This rearrangement joins TRBV2 to TRBJ2-5, with 7 bases matching TRBD2. CDR3 length: 16 amino acids. From germline, CDR1 is SNHLY and CDR2 FYNNEI. The V segment lost 4 bases and the J segment 4 bases; nucleotides outside the gene matches: 12. This chain's CDR3 is CASSGRAGPDRETQYF. The CDR3 DNA sequence: TGTGCCAGCAGTGGGAGAGCGGGGCCGGACCGAGAGACCCAGTACTTC.

A remark on this clone: This specimen includes other DNA sequences encoding the same CDR3. The gene calls are TRBV30 and TRBJ2-2; D is unresolved. The CDR3 has 12 amino acids. The ends were cut back, 0 bases at V and 5 bases at J, with 4 bases in the middle. Germline V gene data show CDR1 as GTSNPN and CDR2 as SVGIG (reference sequence). In nucleotides, the CDR3 is TGTGCCTGGAGTGTCCTAACCGGGGAGCTGTTTTTT. Protein sequence: CAWSVLTGELFF.

CDR3 residues: CASSPRTNRDSPLHF. CDR3 in DNA: TGTGCCAGCAGCCCGCGGACGAACAGGGATTCACCCCTCCACTTT. The chain combines TRBV11-2 with TRBJ1-6, with a possible D match to TRBD1 (6 bases). Trimming took off 5 bases at V and 8 bases at J, with 16 bases between the two ends. This CDR3 is 15 amino acids long. The germline V gene encodes CDR1 SGHAT and CDR2 FQNNGV.

The J gene is TRBJ2-1, the V gene TRBV28, with TRBD2 matching over 9 bases. CDR1 is MDHEN, CDR2 SYDVKM, per germline. The CDR3 contains 16 residues. Trimming took 5 bases from V and 1 from J; bases not matched to a gene: 6. CDR3 sequence: CASSVAGAVSYNEQFF. DNA of the CDR3: TGTGCCAGCAGTGTAGCGGGAGCGGTATCCTACAATGAGCAGTTCTTC.

The chain links TRBV28 to TRBJ2-7; either TRBD1 or TRBD2 may fit D (5 bases each). The CDR3 contains 15 residues. The V and J ends lost 6 bases and 1 base respectively, with 16 bases between them. Germline V CDR1 and CDR2: MDHEN, SYDVKM. The CDR3 nucleotides are TGTGCCAGCAGCACCCGCCGGGACGTATCCTACGAGCAGTACTTC. Its protein product is CASSTRRDVSYEQYF.

The chain uses TRBV6-9 and TRBJ2-1; 10 bases are a match to TRBD2. The CDR3 totals 17 residues. The germline V gene encodes CDR1 MNHGY and CDR2 SVAAGI. V shed 4 bases and J 4 bases; nucleotides not matched to a gene: 10. CDR3 sequence reads: CASSSFLAGGSYNEQFF. The CDR3 coding sequence is TGTGCCAGCAGTTCCTTTTTAGCGGGAGGTAGTTACAATGAGCAGTTCTTC.

The DNA of the CDR3 is TGCGCCAGCAGAACCGGGACTAGCGGGGTGTGGGCGCAGTTCTTC. It codes for CASRTGTSGVWAQFF. This chain joins TRBV5-1 and TRBJ2-1, with TRBD2 matching 13 bases. The CDR3 extends over 15 amino acids. Germline loops: CDR1 SGHRS, CDR2 YFSETQ. Losses at the gene ends were 5 bases for V and 12 bases for J; bases not matched to a gene: 11.

The rearrangement uses TRBV6-5 and TRBJ2-1, with 11 bases identical to TRBD2. Per germline, CDR1 MNHEY and CDR2 SVGAGI. The V segment lost 7 bases and the J segment 2 bases; nucleotides outside the gene matches: 4. The CDR3 has 15 amino acids. CDR3 amino acids: CASKETSGTYNEQFF. The CDR3 nucleotides read TGTGCCAGCAAGGAGACTAGCGGGACCTACAATGAGCAGTTCTTC.

This clone was detected only once. Other DNA sequences within the sample encode an identical CDR3. This sequence joins TRBV5-4 and TRBJ1-3; maybe TRBD1 (6 bases). This CDR3 is built from 14 residues. Germline CDR1 is SGHNT and CDR2 is YYREEE (reference sequence). Trimming cost V 1 base and J 4 bases, with 9 bases left between them. The CDR3 sequence: CASSLTGSGNTIYF. Written as DNA, the CDR3 is TGTGCCAGCAGCTTGACAGGGTCCGGAAACACCATATATTTT.

The chain joins TRBV10-3 to TRBJ1-2; D is possibly TRBD1 (6 bases). Trimming removed 2 bases at V and 1 base at J, with 11 bases between. The CDR3 is made up of 15 amino acids. Germline CDR1 ENHRY, CDR2 SYGVKD. The CDR3 DNA reads as TGTGCCATCAGTGAGAGGGGGGGAAGTAACTATGGCTACACCTTC. Translation gives CAISERGGSNYGYTF.

This clone has a single count. J is TRBJ1-2 and V is TRBV5-1, with D unresolved. V dropped 5 bases and J dropped 8 bases, with 19 bases sitting between them. CDR3 length equals 14 residues. CDR1 is SGHRS, CDR2 YFSETQ, per germline. CDR3 amino acids: CASSPVEPRMGYTF. For the CDR3, the DNA is TGCGCCAGCAGTCCAGTGGAGCCACGAATGGGCTACACCTTC. Full variable domain (outside the CDR3, taken from reference TRBV5-1 and TRBJ1-2): KAGVTQTPRYLIKTRGQQVTLSCSPISGHRSVSWYQQTPGQGLQFLFEYFSETQRNKGNFPGRFSGRQFSNSRSEMNVSTLELGDSALYLCASSPVEPRMGYTFGSGTRLTVV.

The rearrangement links TRBV19 to TRBJ2-7, with 8 bases that match TRBD1. The V segment lost 4 bases and the J segment 0 bases; nucleotides outside the gene matches: 8. CDR3 length: 16 residues. The germline V gene has CDR1 LNHDA and CDR2 SQIVND (reference sequence). CDR3 residues: CASSTSDRALSYEQYF. CDR3 nucleotide sequence: TGTGCCAGTAGTACCTCGGACAGGGCACTCTCCTACGAGCAGTACTTC.

The chain couples TRBV5-1 to TRBJ2-7; D remains ambiguous. V dropped 4 bases and J dropped 2 bases, with 19 bases sitting between them. This CDR3 region has 16 residues. CDR1 and CDR2 from the germline V gene are SGHRS and YFSETQ. The CDR3 loop reads CASSLEDLGRTYEQYF. The DNA of the CDR3 is TGCGCCAGCAGCCTAGAGGACCTGGGCAGGACCTACGAGCAGTACTTC.

The V call is TRBV28, the J call TRBJ1-5; no reliable D call. Trimming shortened V by 3 bases and J by 5 bases, and 8 bases separated the two germline ends. The CDR3 spans 13 residues. Germline CDR1 reads MDHEN; CDR2 reads SYDVKM. The CDR3 loop reads CASSLVGDQPQHF. CDR3 DNA: TGTGCCAGCAGTTTGGTGGGCGATCAGCCCCAGCATTTT.

This chain uses TRBV5-6 with TRBJ1-2; 8 bases line up with TRBD1. CDR1 is SGHDT and CDR2 is YYEEEE in the germline V gene. The V gene end was trimmed by 4 bases and the J gene end by 8 bases; junction bases not matched to a gene: 10. The CDR3 loop spans 14 amino acids. The CDR3 sequence: CASSPIGQGEGYTF. In nucleotides, the CDR3 is TGTGCCAGCAGCCCCATTGGACAGGGCGAAGGCTACACCTTC.

To note about this clone: The identical CDR3 is also encoded by other nucleotide sequences in the sample. The CDR3 DNA is TGTGCCAGCAGCCGATCAGGGAGCTCCTACAATGAGCAGTTCTTC. Its protein product is CASSRSGSSYNEQFF. This rearrangement joins TRBV7-9 to TRBJ2-1, with D perhaps assigned TRBD1 or TRBD2 (5 bases each). The CDR3 has 15 residues. CDR1 is SEHNR, CDR2 FQNEAQ, per germline (reference sequence). V was pared by 5 bases and J by 0 bases, with 11 bases between.

The table lists this clone with a few counts. The chain recombines TRBV2 with TRBJ1-6; weak D call: TRBD1 (5 bases). V was shortened by 6 bases and J by 12 bases, with 9 bases between the two germline ends. Germline lookup yields CDR1 SNHLY and CDR2 FYNNEI. This CDR3 region has 11 residues. The CDR3 DNA reads TGTGCCAGCAGCTTTAGGGGACCCCTCCACTTT. It translates to CASSFRGPLHF. Variable domain in full (rest from reference TRBV2 and TRBJ1-6): EPEVTQTPSHQVTQMGQEVILRCVPISNHLYFYWYRQILGQKVEFLVSFYNNEISEKSEIFDDQFSVERPDGSNFTLKIRSTKLEDSAMYFCASSFRGPLHFGNGTRLTVT.

The chain carries TRBV18 and TRBJ2-1, with D hard to call. Trimming pared 0 bases from V and 12 bases from J, leaving 15 bases between. The CDR3 is made up of 14 amino acids. Germline-derived CDR1 and CDR2 are KGHSH and LQKENI. CDR3 amino acids: CASSPPKGYIVQFF. The CDR3 DNA follows: TGTGCCAGCTCACCACCGAAAGGGTATATTGTGCAGTTCTTC.

The chain uses TRBV2 and TRBJ2-7; D gene unclear. The ends were cut back, 4 bases at V and 5 bases at J, with 15 bases in the middle. Germline V gives CDR1 SNHLY, CDR2 FYNNEI. The CDR3 covers 14 residues. CDR3 amino acids: CASSVDDFGDEQYF. CDR3 DNA sequence: TGTGCCAGCAGTGTGGACGACTTTGGCGACGAGCAGTACTTC.

This rearrangement joins TRBV5-4 to TRBJ2-5; D perhaps matches TRBD1 (5 bases). The CDR3 loop spans 14 amino acids. The germline V gene encodes CDR1 SGHNT and CDR2 YYREEE (reference sequence). Trimming took 4 bases from V and 7 from J, leaving 17 bases between them. CDR3 bases: TGTGCCAGCAGCCCTGGAGACTTCCAGGGGACCCAGTACTTC. Translation gives CASSPGDFQGTQYF.

This chain joins TRBV7-2 and TRBJ1-6; D is undetermined. CDR1 and CDR2 (germline): SGHTA, FQGNSA. The CDR3 has 14 residues. Trimming took 3 bases from V and 7 from J, leaving 10 bases between them. DNA for the CDR3: TGTGCCAGCAGCTTTCTCTCTCCGAATTCACCCCTCCACTTT. This gives the protein CASSFLSPNSPLHF.

The chain links TRBV10-3 to TRBJ2-5, with D hard to call. V was cut by 0 bases and J by 2 bases, with 7 bases left in between. The V gene's germline CDR1 is ENHRY and CDR2 SYGVKD. This CDR3 is 14 amino acids long. For the CDR3, the DNA is TGTGCCATCAGTGAGTCACTGGGTCAAGAGACCCAGTACTTC. This encodes CAISESLGQETQYF.

This chain uses TRBV4-3 with TRBJ2-1; 11 bases align to TRBD2. V lost 1 base and J lost 5; bases outside the gene matches: 13. CDR1 is LGHNA, CDR2 YSLEER, per germline. This CDR3 has 19 amino acids. The CDR3 loop is CASSQVGVAGGPPHNEQFF. The CDR3 DNA sequence: TGCGCCAGCAGCCAAGTTGGGGTAGCGGGAGGGCCGCCCCACAATGAGCAGTTCTTC.